Listed below are T cell receptor beta chains from one sample, sequenced in a study of beta chain features in type 1 diabetes. The assay was immunoSEQ multiplex PCR, and TCRdb's table has in-frame clones only and misses some. The sample has under 950,000 clones, about a sixth seen once. The material sequenced was naive CD4+ T cells from blood. These receptors originate from a woman aged 18-30 years in good health. CDR3s include the opening cysteine and the closing phenylalanine or tryptophan.

J | V | CDR3
TRBJ1-5 | TRBV6-6 | CASSYSFLAQPQHF
TRBJ1-4 | TRBV5-1 | CASSFRTNEKLFF
TRBJ2-1 | TRBV6-5 | CASNSYVGPDVEQFF
TRBJ1-1 | TRBV11-2 | CASSPGVMNTEAFF
TRBJ1-1 | TRBV7-9 | CASSPGQGVAFF
TRBJ1-1 | TRBV7-9 | CASSPVGAGTTEAFF
TRBJ1-1 | TRBV6-1 | CASSEFGVGNTEAFF
TRBJ2-1 | TRBV9 | CASSASTSGRTYEQFF
TRBJ2-7 | TRBV7-2 | CASSFGQGKFYEQYF
TRBJ2-3 | TRBV7-9 | CASSLELTTRSLTDTQYF
TRBJ1-5 | TRBV6-5 | CASRPGGVNQPQHF
TRBJ1-4 | TRBV7-9 | CASSLGGLRYEKLFF
TRBJ2-2 | TRBV11-1 | CASSLWPQRHHGNTGELFF
TRBJ1-1 | TRBV5-4 | CASSVSWRGNTEAFF
TRBJ2-5 | TRBV29-1 | CSVETGKQETQYF
TRBJ2-2 | TRBV9 | CASSVTGGPNTGELFF
TRBJ2-1 | TRBV28 | CASSPHSGGYNEQFF
TRBJ2-1 | TRBV28 | CASSNNYNEQFF
TRBJ2-6 | TRBV4-2 | CASSQAADSGANVLTF
TRBJ1-1 | TRBV6-1 | CASRRETNTEAFF
TRBJ2-7 | TRBV5-1 | CASSSRAGSSYEQYF
TRBJ2-1 | TRBV4-3 | CASSQEGQGSYNEQFF
TRBJ2-3 | TRBV5-4 | CASSGRLTDTQYF
TRBJ1-5 | TRBV7-8 | CASSLKPGYSNQPQHF
TRBJ2-3 | TRBV9 | CASSVSKKTDTQYF
TRBJ2-1 | TRBV4-2 | CASRPSQNSYNEQFF